These 4 T cell receptor beta chains came from one sample sequenced in a study of blood T cell repertoires in COVID-19. The repertoire was sequenced with immunoSEQ multiplex PCR; TCRdb's copy has only in-frame clones and lacks some. In the table there are some 57,000 clones, around nine tenths of which are singletons. Sequenced material: peripheral blood. The receptors stem from a man aged 65 to 79 with acute or convalescent COVID-19.

The rearrangement joins TRBV12-5 to TRBJ1-3, with D perhaps matching TRBD1 (6 bases). V gave up 5 bases and J gave up 0 bases, with 11 bases separating them. CDR1 and CDR2 from the germline V gene are LGHNT and FRNRAP. The CDR3 is made up of 15 amino acids. The CDR3 DNA reads as TGTGCTAGTGGTCTGGGGGCCAGCTCTGGAAACACCATATATTTT. Amino acid sequence: CASGLGASSGNTIYF.

This clone was found once. The chain couples TRBV18 to TRBJ2-3; possibly TRBD1 for D (5 bases). This CDR3 has 15 amino acids. V was cut by 0 bases and J by 4 bases, with 11 bases left in between. Looked up from germline, CDR1 is KGHSH and CDR2 is LQKENI. CDR3 nucleotides: TGTGCCAGCTCACCACCCAGGACAAATTCAGATACGCAGTATTTT. Translating gives CASSPPRTNSDTQYF.

The count of this clone is one. The chain carries TRBV3-1 (or the pseudogene TRBV3-2) and TRBJ1-1; no firm D call. Trimming shortened V by 6 bases and J by 1 base, and 12 bases separated the two germline ends. Per the germline V gene, CDR1 is LGHDT and CDR2 is YNNKEL (reference sequence). The CDR3 has 14 amino acids. CDR3 DNA sequence: TGTGCCAGCAGGACGCATGGGCCGAACACTGAAGCTTTCTTT. This translates into CASRTHGPNTEAFF.

This chain uses TRBV20-1 with TRBJ2-6; TRBD1 matches at 7 bases. CDR3 size: 18 residues. The J segment lost 2 bases and the V segment lost 3 bases, leaving 13 bases of the junction unmatched. In germline, CDR1 is DFQATT, CDR2 SNEGSKA (reference sequence). This CDR3 reads CSASIEGQGVTGANVLTF. CDR3 sequence (DNA): TGCAGTGCTAGTATCGAAGGGCAGGGGGTAACTGGGGCCAACGTCCTGACTTTC.